The 22 T cell receptor beta chains reported below all come from one sample, sequenced in a study of blood T cell repertoires in COVID-19. Libraries were prepared by immunoSEQ multiplex PCR; TCRdb keeps only in-frame clonotypes and omits some of them. Found here are 310,000 or so clones, roughly 86% of them singletons; the top ten hold about 11%. Source material: peripheral blood. These receptors all stem from a woman in her 30s with COVID-19, enrolled during active disease.

This sequence joins TRBV6-5 and TRBJ1-1, with 8 positions matching TRBD1. The germline V gene encodes CDR1 MNHEY and CDR2 SVGAGI. This CDR3 is built from 14 residues. Trimming cost V 6 bases and J 9 bases; bases outside gene matches: 12. The CDR3 DNA sequence: TGTGCCAGCAGCCCCACCGACAGGGGCCTAAAAGCTTTCTTT. It translates to CASSPTDRGLKAFF.

The chain uses TRBV28 and TRBJ2-2, with 7 positions matching TRBD1. The CDR3 runs 13 residues. CDR1 and CDR2 from the germline V gene are MDHEN and SYDVKM. Losses at the gene ends were 6 bases for V and 7 bases for J; bases not matched to a gene: 5. CDR3 amino acids: CASSPNRGGELFF. In DNA form, the CDR3 reads TGTGCCAGCAGCCCAAACAGGGGCGGGGAGCTGTTTTTT.

This chain links TRBV6-2 or TRBV6-3 with TRBJ2-7; D is unresolved. Trimming left V 0 bases short and J 2 bases short, with 8 bases between. The CDR3 sequence is 14 residues long. Germline V gives CDR1 MNHEY, CDR2 SVGEGT. The CDR3 sequence: CASSYSTPAYEQYF. The CDR3 DNA sequence: TGTGCCAGCAGTTACTCGACTCCAGCCTACGAGCAGTACTTC.

This sequence joins TRBV19 and TRBJ1-6; D may be TRBD1 (6 bases). CDR3 length: 13 residues. From germline, CDR1 is LNHDA and CDR2 SQIVND (reference sequence). V lost 8 bases and J 7 bases, leaving 12 bases between the germline ends. CDR3 sequence reads: CASREQGNSPLHF. The CDR3 DNA reads TGTGCCAGTCGTGAGCAGGGGAATTCACCCCTCCACTTT.

The rearrangement uses TRBV28 and TRBJ1-5, with TRBD1 matching 9 bases. V was pared by 7 bases and J by 1 base, with 8 bases of the junction left unmatched. The length of the CDR3 is 16 residues. CDR1 MDHEN and CDR2 SYDVKM come from the germline V gene. CDR3 DNA: TGTGCCAGCATGTACAGGGGGCAGGCGAGCAATCAGCCCCAGCATTTT. Translated, it gives CASMYRGQASNQPQHF.

The rearrangement joins TRBV2 to TRBJ2-1; maybe TRBD2 (6 bases). CDR3 length: 14 residues. CDR1 and CDR2 from the germline V gene are SNHLY and FYNNEI. The germline V and J ends were trimmed by 6 bases and 3 bases, with 12 bases remaining between them. CDR3 protein: CASSAASVYNEQFF. In DNA, the CDR3 is TGTGCCAGCAGCGCCGCTAGCGTCTACAATGAGCAGTTCTTC.

CDR3 in amino acids: CASSPTGNTEAFF. DNA for the CDR3: TGTGCCAGCAGCCCGACAGGGAACACTGAAGCTTTCTTT. The genes are TRBV2 and TRBJ1-1, with D possibly being TRBD1 (6 bases). Trimming removed 6 bases at V and 1 base at J, with 9 bases between. The germline V gene encodes CDR1 SNHLY and CDR2 FYNNEI. The CDR3 has 13 residues. The full variable domain, rest sourced from reference TRBV2 and TRBJ1-1, is EPEVTQTPSHQVTQMGQEVILRCVPISNHLYFYWYRQILGQKVEFLVSFYNNEISEKSEIFDDQFSVERPDGSNFTLKIRSTKLEDSAMYFCASSPTGNTEAFFGQGTRLTVV.

This chain connects TRBV6-1 to TRBJ1-5, with a tentative D call TRBD1 (5 bases). From germline, CDR1 is MNHNS and CDR2 SASEGT. The CDR3 length is 13 residues. V lost 3 bases and J lost 4, with 7 bases in between. The CDR3 sequence is CASSDRANQPQHF. DNA for the CDR3: TGTGCCAGCAGTGACAGGGCAAATCAGCCCCAGCATTTT.

The chain employs TRBV28 and TRBJ2-1, with D perhaps TRBD2 (5 bases). The CDR3 extends over 10 amino acids. Trimming removed 8 bases at V and 6 bases at J, with 5 bases between. Germline CDR1 reads MDHEN; CDR2 reads SYDVKM. The CDR3 region is CASEGNEQFF. The CDR3 DNA reads TGTGCCAGCGAGGGCAATGAGCAGTTCTTC.

V gene TRBV30 combines with J gene TRBJ1-1, with D possibly being TRBD1 (5 bases). CDR1 is GTSNPN and CDR2 is SVGIG in the germline V gene (reference sequence). The ends were cut back, 0 bases at V and 5 bases at J, with 13 bases in the middle. There are 14 residues in the CDR3. DNA for the CDR3: TGTGCCTGGAGTGTCCCCTTCCAGGGAACTGAAGCTTTCTTT. This sequence encodes CAWSVPFQGTEAFF.

The chain links TRBV9 to TRBJ2-7; 10 bases map to TRBD1. CDR3 length: 14 residues. V dropped 4 bases and J dropped 6; count of bases not matched to a gene: 7. The V gene's germline CDR1 is SGDLS and CDR2 YYNGEE. In DNA, the CDR3 is TGTGCCAGCAGCTCCTCCGGGACAGGGGCCGAGCAGTACTTC. Translating it yields CASSSSGTGAEQYF.

This chain links TRBV5-1 with TRBJ2-3; 7 bases match TRBD2. CDR3 length equals 16 residues. CDR1 is SGHRS, CDR2 YFSETQ, per germline. V dropped 3 bases and J dropped 1; count of bases not matched to a gene: 8. For the CDR3, the DNA is TGCGCCAGCAGCTCGCTAGCGGCCGGGGGCACAGATACGCAGTATTTT. As protein: CASSSLAAGGTDTQYF.

The rearrangement uses TRBV25-1 and TRBJ1-6; no reliable D call. V was clipped by 8 bases and J by 4 bases, with 12 bases between them. CDR3 size: 14 residues. Germline V gives CDR1 MGHDK, CDR2 SYGVNS. Here the CDR3 reads CASSYAGYNSPLHF. The DNA of the CDR3 is TGTGCCAGCTCCTACGCGGGGTATAATTCACCCCTCCACTTT.

The CDR3 sequence: CASSRTSGEQYF. For the CDR3, the DNA is TGCGCCAGCAGCCGGACTAGCGGCGAGCAGTACTTC. The chain combines TRBV5-1 with TRBJ2-7, with 10 positions matching TRBD2. With 4 bases clipped from V and 6 bases from J, the junction kept 1 base outside the gene matches. The CDR3 has 12 residues. Germline V gene sequence: CDR1 SGHRS, CDR2 YFSETQ.

This clone was recorded only once. This chain connects TRBV24-1 to TRBJ2-3, with 10 bases that match TRBD1. The J segment lost 8 bases and the V segment lost 3 bases, leaving 10 bases of the junction unmatched. Germline V CDR1 and CDR2: KGHDR, SFDVKD. The CDR3 extends over 16 amino acids. The CDR3 here is CATSDPGTGASPTQYF. The DNA of the CDR3 is TGTGCCACCAGTGATCCCGGGACAGGGGCCTCACCTACGCAGTATTTT.

The CDR3 DNA sequence: TGTGCCAGCAGTTTGGGTAGCGGGATTTCCGGGGAGCTGTTTTTT. Translated, it gives CASSLGSGISGELFF. The chain links TRBV28 to TRBJ2-2; TRBD2 matches 8 bases. In germline, CDR1 is MDHEN, CDR2 SYDVKM. Germline trimming cut 3 bases from V and 6 bases from J; bases unmatched to any gene: 6. The CDR3 is 15 residues long.

This rearrangement joins TRBV28 to TRBJ1-1, with a tentative D call TRBD1 (6 bases). Germline V gene data show CDR1 as MDHEN and CDR2 as SYDVKM. The CDR3 is made up of 15 amino acids. The V and J ends lost 7 bases and 0 bases respectively, with 15 bases between them. The CDR3 coding sequence is TGTGCCAGCACGGCGGGGGCCACGCTGAACACTGAAGCTTTCTTT. Translation: CASTAGATLNTEAFF.

V gene TRBV19 combines with J gene TRBJ1-2; no clear D. Trimming left V 5 bases short and J 5 bases short, with 9 bases between. This CDR3 spans 12 amino acids. Germline V CDR1 and CDR2: LNHDA, SQIVND (reference sequence). Here the CDR3 reads CASSFRAYGYTF. The CDR3 coding sequence is TGTGCCAGTAGTTTTAGAGCATATGGCTACACCTTC. The whole variable domain, remainder taken from reference TRBV19 and TRBJ1-2, is DGGITQSPKYLFRKEGQNVTLSCEQNLNHDAMYWYRQDPGQGLRLIYYSQIVNDFQKGDIAEGYSVSREKKESFPLTVTSAQKNPTAFYLCASSFRAYGYTFGSGTRLTVV.

V usage is TRBV18 and J usage is TRBJ1-1; D is possibly TRBD1 (6 bases). Germline CDR1 KGHSH, CDR2 LQKENI. The CDR3 is made up of 14 amino acids. The V end lost 6 bases, the J end lost 1 base, and 12 bases lay between the germline ends. The CDR3 DNA sequence: TGTGCCAGCTCCGATGGGGGCGGGAACACTGAAGCTTTCTTT. It specifies CASSDGGGNTEAFF.

The rearrangement uses TRBV19 and TRBJ1-1, with TRBD1 identical over 11 bases. With V trimmed by 7 bases and J by 3 bases, 7 bases remained unmatched. The CDR3 is 15 residues long. The germline gives CDR1 LNHDA, CDR2 SQIVND (reference sequence). CDR3 protein: CASKGGGQGDTEAFF. For the CDR3, the DNA is TGTGCCAGTAAAGGTGGGGGACAGGGGGACACTGAAGCTTTCTTT.

The chain uses TRBV5-4 and TRBJ1-2; perhaps TRBD1 as D (5 bases). This CDR3 comprises 16 residues. V lost 3 bases to trimming and J lost 1 base, with 16 bases between them. Germline-derived CDR1 and CDR2 are SGHNT and YYREEE (reference sequence). The CDR3 DNA reads TGTGCCAGCAGCTGGGGCGCCGACATAAGTAACTATGGCTACACCTTC. Its translation: CASSWGADISNYGYTF.

The chain carries TRBV7-6 and TRBJ2-7; 13 positions match TRBD2. Germline loops: CDR1 SGHVS, CDR2 FNYEAQ. The length of the CDR3 is 18 residues. V lost 4 bases and J lost 1; bases outside the gene matches: 10. The chain's CDR3 is CASSSPTSGRAGSYEQYF. The CDR3 DNA is TGTGCCAGCAGCTCCCCTACTAGCGGGAGGGCCGGGTCCTACGAGCAGTACTTC.